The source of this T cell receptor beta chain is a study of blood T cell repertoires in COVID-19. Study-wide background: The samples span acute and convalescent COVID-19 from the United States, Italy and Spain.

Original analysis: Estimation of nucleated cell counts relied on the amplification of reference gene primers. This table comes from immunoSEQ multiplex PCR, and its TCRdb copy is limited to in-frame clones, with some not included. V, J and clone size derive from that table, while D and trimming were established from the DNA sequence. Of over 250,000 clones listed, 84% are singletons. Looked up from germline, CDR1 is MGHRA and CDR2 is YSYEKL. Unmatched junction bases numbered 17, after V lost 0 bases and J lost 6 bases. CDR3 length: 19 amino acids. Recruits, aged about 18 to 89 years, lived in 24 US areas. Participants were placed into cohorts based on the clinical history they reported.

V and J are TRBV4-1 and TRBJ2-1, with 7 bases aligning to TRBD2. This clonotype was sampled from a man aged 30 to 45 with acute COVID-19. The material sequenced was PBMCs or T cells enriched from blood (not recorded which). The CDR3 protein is CASSQDFPLGSGSRNEQFF. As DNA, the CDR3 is TGCGCCAGCAGCCAAGATTTCCCACTCGGTAGCGGGTCTCGCAATGAGCAGTTCTTC.